A selection of T cell receptor beta chains follows, all from one sample in a study of shared clonotypes between healthy human individuals. The protocol was immunoSEQ multiplex PCR, while the TCRdb copy is restricted to in-frame clones and leaves out a portion. The profile shows about 470,000 clones, around 75% of them singletons. The sequenced material came from PBMCs. These receptors originate from a woman aged 40 to 50 in good health. Some clones in this sample may be carry-over from other donors' samples. CDR3s include the opening cysteine and the closing phenylalanine or tryptophan. The D gene is left open where the match is weak. A clone size is listed for some rows: how often the clone was seen (once, few, many), or a class if it is expanded.

.	TRBV28	TRBJ2-6	few	CASNLGASSSGANVLTF	TGTGCCAGCAACCTCGGGGCTAGTTCCTCTGGGGCCAACGTCCTGACTTTC
TRBD1	TRBV6-1	TRBJ1-3	.	CASRFQGAGNTIYF	TGTGCCAGCAGATTCCAGGGGGCTGGAAACACCATATATTTT
.	TRBV6-4	TRBJ1-2	once	CASSDKDTTF	TGTGCCAGCAGTGACAAAGATACAACCTTC
.	TRBV2	TRBJ1-1	.	CASSAQGNTEAFF	TGTGCCAGCAGTGCACAGGGGAACACTGAAGCTTTCTTT
.	TRBV30	TRBJ1-2	.	CAWSVGSGLYTF	TGTGCCTGGAGTGTGGGTTCTGGGCTCTACACCTTC
.	TRBV5-4	TRBJ2-3	.	CASSLITDTQYF	TGTGCCAGCAGCTTGATCACAGATACGCAGTATTTT
.	TRBV18	TRBJ2-7	few	CASSAGTPWQYF	TGTGCCAGCTCAGCCGGGACTCCTTGGCAGTACTTC
TRBD1	TRBV7-9	TRBJ1-2	.	CASSPTGGGYGYTF	TGTGCCAGCAGTCCAACAGGGGGAGGCTATGGCTACACCTTC
.	TRBV28	TRBJ2-7	.	CASSLANAQYF	TGTGCCAGCAGTTTAGCCAACGCGCAGTACTTC
TRBD1	TRBV5-6	TRBJ1-5	.	CASSLWTGDGSNQPQHF	TGTGCCAGCAGCTTGTGGACAGGGGATGGCAGCAATCAGCCCCAGCATTTT
.	TRBV6-1	TRBJ2-7	.	CASTGAYEQYF	TGTGCCAGCACGGGGGCCTACGAGCAGTACTTC
.	TRBV5-1	TRBJ2-7	few	CASSLGQYEQYF	TGCGCCAGCAGCTTAGGACAGTACGAGCAGTACTTC
TRBD1	TRBV9	TRBJ2-7	.	CASSAYSGTGYYEQYF	TGTGCCAGCAGCGCCTACTCCGGGACAGGGTACTACGAGCAGTACTTC
TRBD2	TRBV29-1	TRBJ2-1	.	CSVEGGRSYNEQFF	TGCAGCGTTGAAGGCGGGAGGTCCTACAATGAGCAGTTCTTC
.	TRBV15	TRBJ1-2	.	CATSRDSKRRGYTF	TGTGCCACCAGCAGAGACAGTAAGCGGCGTGGCTACACCTTC
TRBD1	TRBV5-1	TRBJ1-2	few	CASSLEGQVGGYTF	TGCGCCAGCAGCTTGGAGGGACAGGTCGGAGGCTACACCTTC
.	TRBV5-1	TRBJ1-1	.	CASTTEGGTEAFF	TGCGCCAGCACTACGGAGGGGGGCACTGAAGCTTTCTTT
TRBD2	TRBV30	TRBJ2-2	.	CAWSSGSDTGELFF	TGTGCCTGGAGTAGCGGGAGCGACACCGGGGAGCTGTTTTTT
.	TRBV7-9	TRBJ2-7	.	CASSLAGGYEQYF	TGTGCCAGCAGCTTAGCGGGCGGGTACGAGCAGTACTTC
.	TRBV7-8	TRBJ2-7	once	CASSLVHAATGGGEQYF	TGTGCCAGCAGCTTAGTACACGCGGCTACCGGGGGTGGGGAGCAGTACTTC
.	TRBV10-3	TRBJ2-1	.	CATSFGPSGQDEQFF	TGTGCCACCTCCTTCGGTCCGAGCGGCCAGGATGAGCAGTTCTTC
.	TRBV4-1	TRBJ2-2	.	CASSQESRTANTGELFF	TGCGCCAGCAGCCAAGAATCTAGGACAGCGAACACCGGGGAGCTGTTTTTT
TRBD1	TRBV30	TRBJ2-7	.	CAWSTGTDPYEQYF	TGTGCCTGGAGTACCGGGACAGATCCTTACGAGCAGTACTTC
TRBD1	TRBV5-1	TRBJ2-1	.	CASSSTGQGDQFF	TGCGCCAGCAGCTCAACCGGACAGGGGGATCAGTTCTTC
.	TRBV5-1	TRBJ1-4	.	CASSFGGARRATNEKLFF	TGCGCCAGCAGCTTTGGGGGGGCGCGAAGGGCAACTAATGAAAAACTGTTTTTT
TRBD2	TRBV7-8	TRBJ2-4	once	CASSRGTSGNFQYF	TGTGCCAGCAGCCGCGGGACTAGCGGGAACTTTCAGTACTTC
.	TRBV5-1	TRBJ2-2	.	CASSPGTSNTGELFF	TGCGCCAGCAGCCCCGGGACCTCGAACACCGGGGAGCTGTTTTTT
TRBD1	TRBV4-1	TRBJ2-7	.	CASSKGTGGPYEQYF	TGCGCCAGCAGTAAAGGGACAGGGGGACCCTACGAGCAGTACTTC
TRBD2	TRBV5-1	TRBJ2-1	.	CASSQVGLSVNEQFF	TGCGCCAGCAGCCAGGTGGGACTATCGGTCAATGAGCAGTTCTTC
TRBD2	TRBV14	TRBJ2-7	.	CASNSAGSFYEQYF	TGTGCCAGCAACTCAGCGGGATCTTTCTACGAGCAGTACTTC
TRBD1	TRBV7-9	TRBJ1-2	.	CASSPDRITSLYGYTF	TGTGCCAGCAGCCCGGACAGGATTACCTCGTTGTATGGCTACACCTTC
.	TRBV7-8	TRBJ1-5	few	CASSLTTGSGQPQHF	TGTGCCAGCAGCCTAACCACAGGGTCGGGTCAGCCCCAGCATTTT
.	TRBV7-2	TRBJ2-2	.	CASSPSGRVTGELFF	TGTGCCAGCAGCCCAAGCGGGCGGGTCACCGGGGAGCTGTTTTTT
.	TRBV4-1	TRBJ2-1	.	CASSQASGAEQFF	TGCGCCAGCAGCCAAGCGTCCGGGGCTGAGCAGTTCTTC
.	TRBV5-1	TRBJ2-3	.	CASGTWSEGTDTQYF	TGCGCCAGCGGAACATGGTCAGAAGGCACAGATACGCAGTATTTT
.	TRBV28	TRBJ1-2	.	CASSFAQGYTF	TGTGCCAGCAGTTTCGCGCAGGGCTACACCTTC
TRBD1	TRBV28	TRBJ1-1	.	CASSLGTGGSLNTEAFF	TGTGCCAGCAGTTTGGGTACAGGGGGTAGCCTGAACACTGAAGCTTTCTTT